These 12 T cell receptor beta chains were sequenced from one sample in a study of OX40 agonist ivuxolimab in advanced cancers. Produced via immunoSEQ multiplex PCR; TCRdb's table is partial and in-frame only. This table has tens of thousands of clones, approximately 70% appearing once. Sample: CD4+ or CD8+ T cells sorted from blood, taken in a trial of the OX40 agonist ivuxolimab. Every receptor here comes from an adult with an advanced solid tumor such as melanoma, head and neck, liver or kidney cancer.

The chain has TRBV28 and TRBJ1-5, with 7 positions matching TRBD1. Per the germline V gene, CDR1 is MDHEN and CDR2 is SYDVKM. The CDR3 is 15 residues long. The junction had 11 bases not matched to a gene; V was cut back by 7 bases and J by 5 bases. This chain's CDR3 is CASTLGSGGDQPQHF. The DNA for the CDR3 is TGTGCCAGCACCCTGGGGTCAGGGGGAGATCAGCCCCAGCATTTT.

This clone has only one observation. This chain's CDR3 is CASTSRPSGGDEQFF. In nucleotides, the CDR3 is TGCGCCAGCACCTCCCGGCCCAGCGGGGGGGACGAGCAGTTCTTC. The rearrangement uses TRBV4-1 and TRBJ2-1; TRBD2 matches 10 bases. Losses at the gene ends were 7 bases for V and 10 bases for J; bases not matched to a gene: 13. The length of the CDR3 is 15 residues. Germline CDR1 reads MGHRA; CDR2 reads YSYEKL.

The table lists this clone with a count of one. The chain has TRBV28 and TRBJ2-5, with D tentatively TRBD1 (5 bases). From germline, CDR1 is MDHEN and CDR2 SYDVKM. The V gene lost 4 bases and the J gene lost 2 bases, with 17 bases spanning the gap. CDR3 length: 16 residues. CDR3 nucleotide sequence: TGTGCCAGCAGTTCCCCCCTGACAGTGAATCAAGAGACCCAGTACTTC. It specifies CASSSPLTVNQETQYF.

The rearrangement joins TRBV9 to TRBJ2-1; TRBD1 might be the D (6 bases). Trimming took off 4 bases at V and 4 bases at J, with 15 bases between the two ends. Germline V gives CDR1 SGDLS, CDR2 YYNGEE. This CDR3 is 15 amino acids long. The CDR3 is CASSPRGSSYNEQFF. CDR3 bases: TGTGCCAGCAGCCCAAGGGGGAGTTCTTACAATGAGCAGTTCTTC.

V usage is TRBV5-6 and J usage is TRBJ2-3; D is undetermined. V shed 4 bases and J shed 4 bases, with 19 bases lying between them. CDR3 size: 16 residues. The germline CDR1 and CDR2 sequences are SGHDT and YYEEEE. CDR3 sequence: CASSPTRLSLSDTQYF. The CDR3 DNA is TGTGCCAGCAGCCCCACGAGGCTCTCCCTGTCAGATACGCAGTATTTT.

This sequence joins TRBV28 and TRBJ2-2; TRBD1 matches at 8 bases. V lost 5 bases to trimming and J lost 0 bases; unmatched junction nucleotides: 5. CDR1 is MDHEN, CDR2 SYDVKM, per germline. The CDR3 runs 16 residues. The CDR3 coding sequence is TGTGCCAGCAGTCCGACAGGGGTGGCGAACACCGGGGAGCTGTTTTTT. It is translated as CASSPTGVANTGELFF.

This clone was counted a single time. The V call is TRBV28, the J call TRBJ2-2; D perhaps matches TRBD2 (6 bases). Germline V gene lookup returns CDR1 MDHEN and CDR2 SYDVKM. V gave up 5 bases and J gave up 5 bases, with 15 bases separating them. The CDR3 length is 15 residues. The CDR3 region is CASSTPREATGELFF. For the CDR3, the DNA is TGTGCCAGCAGTACCCCCAGGGAGGCGACCGGGGAGCTGTTTTTT.

The rearrangement uses TRBV21-1 and TRBJ2-7; TRBD2 is taken as the D call from the table, unchecked against the DNA. TRBV21-1 is deemed a pseudogene. This CDR3 comprises 17 residues. The chain's CDR3 is CASSKEGLAGAIYEQYF. CDR3 nucleotides: TGTGCCAGCAGCAAAGAGGGGTTAGCGGGGGCCATCTACGAGCAGTACTTC.

The genes are TRBV7-9 and TRBJ1-2; D remains ambiguous. The V and J ends lost 5 bases and 7 bases respectively, with 17 bases between them. The CDR3 has 14 residues. Germline V gives CDR1 SEHNR, CDR2 FQNEAQ (reference sequence). The CDR3 reads CASSTPSGSGGYTF. The DNA for the CDR3 is TGTGCCAGCAGCACCCCTTCAGGTTCCGGTGGCTACACCTTC. Filled out from reference TRBV7-9 and TRBJ1-2, the complete variable domain reads DTGVSQNPRHKITKRGQNVTFRCDPISEHNRLYWYRQTLGQGPEFLTYFQNEAQLEKSRLLSDRFSAERPKGSFSTLEIQRTEQGDSAMYLCASSTPSGSGGYTFGSGTRLTVV.

The rearrangement links TRBV18 to TRBJ2-2; D call uncertain. V dropped 2 bases and J dropped 5 bases, with 3 bases sitting between them. The CDR3 length is 12 residues. Germline V lookup: CDR1 KGHSH, CDR2 LQKENI. The CDR3 is CASSPGTGELFF. CDR3 DNA sequence: TGTGCCAGCTCACCAGGAACCGGGGAGCTGTTTTTT.

This clone is labeled large. The chain uses TRBV6-5 and TRBJ2-3; D gene uncertain. The CDR3 totals 12 residues. V lost 8 bases, J lost 2 bases, and 8 bases lay in between. CDR1 and CDR2 from the germline V gene are MNHEY and SVGAGI. CDR3 protein: CASGWNTDTQYF. In DNA, the CDR3 is TGTGCCAGCGGTTGGAACACAGATACGCAGTATTTT.

Ten or more counts support this clone. V gene TRBV11-2 combines with J gene TRBJ2-7; D call uncertain. Germline loops: CDR1 SGHAT, CDR2 FQNNGV. The CDR3 has 14 amino acids. The V and J ends lost 1 base and 1 base respectively, with 8 bases between them. CDR3 in amino acids: CASSLGAVSYEQYF. CDR3 bases: TGTGCCAGCAGCTTAGGGGCTGTATCCTACGAGCAGTACTTC.